This entry concerns a single T cell receptor beta chain. The ends lost 3 bases at V and 7 bases at J; junction bases unmatched: 7. The germline V gene has CDR1 SGHRS and CDR2 YFSETQ. The CDR3 is 16 residues long. The sample belongs to a study of blood T cell repertoires in COVID-19. Turning to the study itself: Sites across the United States, Italy and Spain contributed samples from acute and convalescent COVID-19. Nucleic acid was either cDNA or gDNA, and it came from T cells, B-cell-depleted T cells, or PBMCs.

Authors' analysis steps: Using reference gene primer amplification, nucleated cell counts were estimated. The repertoire was sequenced with immunoSEQ multiplex PCR; TCRdb's copy has only in-frame clones and lacks some. Clone size and V and J calls were adopted from that table, with D and trimming inferred from the DNA. The sample includes 80,000 to 100,000 clones, roughly 90% of them seen just once. What was sequenced was peripheral blood. The receptor's source is a human donor with active COVID-19. The donor label of this sample is uncertain. J is TRBJ2-3 and V is TRBV5-1, with 14 bases aligning to TRBD2. The CDR3 region has the DNA TGCGCCAGCAGCTCGACTAGCGGGGGGGACATCCATACGCAGTATTTT. Its protein is CASSSTSGGDIHTQYF.